These T cell receptor beta chains were read from a single sample in a study of blood T cell repertoires in COVID-19. This table comes from immunoSEQ multiplex PCR, and its TCRdb copy is limited to in-frame clones, with some not included. The repertoire holds nearly 300,000 clones, with roughly 91% as singletons. Sample: PBMCs or T cells enriched from blood (not recorded which). The receptors stem from a woman in her fifties or sixties who had been exposed to COVID-19. Both conserved end residues are part of each CDR3. The order of the fields is clone size, CDR3 length, J gene, V gene, D gene, CDR3 protein, CDR3 DNA. A D gene is named only where the DNA matches it firmly. Size is omitted from some rows. Given values are once, few, many or a class for expanded clones.

NA,14,TRBJ1-2,TRBV14,NA,CASSQNQGYYGYTF,TGTGCCAGCAGCCAAAACCAGGGCTACTATGGCTACACCTTC
NA,16,TRBJ2-3,TRBV19,TRBD1,CASSILAGGFGDTQYF,TGTGCCAGTAGTATTCTGGCAGGGGGCTTCGGAGATACGCAGTATTTT
NA,16,TRBJ1-4,TRBV4-1,NA,CASSQSGAATNEKLFF,TGCGCCAGCAGCCAATCAGGGGCTGCAACTAATGAAAAACTGTTTTTT
NA,18,TRBJ2-1,TRBV5-1,TRBD2,CASSLLPPGGGAYNEQFF,TGCGCCAGCAGCTTGCTCCCGCCGGGCGGGGGGGCCTACAATGAGCAGTTCTTC
NA,15,TRBJ2-1,TRBV19,TRBD2,CASSRTGGGYNEQFF,TGTGCCAGTAGTCGGACGGGCGGGGGTTACAATGAGCAGTTCTTC
NA,15,TRBJ1-4,TRBV5-4,TRBD1,CASSLAGTGGEKLFF,TGTGCCAGCAGCTTGGCCGGGACAGGGGGTGAAAAACTGTTTTTT
NA,13,TRBJ2-7,TRBV4-2,NA,CASSQVTDYEQYF,TGTGCCAGCAGCCAAGTAACTGACTACGAGCAGTACTTC
NA,14,TRBJ1-4,TRBV3-1/TRBV3-2,NA,CASSQDASVEKLFF,TGTGCCAGCAGCCAAGATGCCAGCGTTGAAAAACTGTTTTTT
NA,19,TRBJ1-5,TRBV4-1,NA,CASSQDSFRGTASNQPQHF,TGCGCCAGCAGCCAAGATTCTTTCCGGGGGACTGCGAGCAATCAGCCCCAGCATTTT
NA,15,TRBJ1-4,TRBV4-2,NA,CASSQELVANEKLFF,TGTGCCAGCAGCCAAGAGTTGGTAGCTAATGAAAAACTGTTTTTT
NA,19,TRBJ2-6,TRBV4-2,TRBD1,CASSQSSGTGASGANVLTF,TGTGCCAGCAGCCAATCCAGTGGAACAGGGGCGTCTGGGGCCAACGTCCTGACTTTC
NA,13,TRBJ2-7,TRBV5-6,TRBD1,CASSLTGDREQYF,TGTGCCAGCAGCCTAACAGGGGATCGCGAGCAGTACTTC
NA,17,TRBJ2-6,TRBV3-1/TRBV3-2,NA,CASSLHLPSSGTNVLTF,TGTGCCAGCAGTCTCCACCTCCCATCTTCCGGGACCAACGTCCTGACTTTC
NA,16,TRBJ1-2,TRBV28,TRBD1,CASGNIHGTGGYGYTF,TGTGCCAGCGGCAACATCCACGGGACAGGGGGCTATGGCTACACCTTC
few,16,TRBJ1-2,TRBV11-1,TRBD1,CASSRAPGQGDYGYTF,TGTGCCAGCAGCAGGGCCCCGGGACAGGGTGACTATGGCTACACCTTC
once,17,TRBJ2-7,TRBV6-6,TRBD1,CASSRTGPGQRFYEQYF,TGTGCCAGCAGCCGAACCGGGCCGGGACAGAGATTCTACGAGCAGTACTTC
NA,14,TRBJ2-7,TRBV2,NA,CASSLPTASYEQYF,TGTGCCAGCAGCTTACCGACAGCCTCCTACGAGCAGTACTTC
few,16,TRBJ2-7,TRBV4-1,NA,CASSHTPGGRTYEQYF,TGCGCCAGCAGCCATACCCCAGGAGGACGGACCTACGAGCAGTACTTC
NA,11,TRBJ1-6,TRBV20-1,TRBD1,CSATGGSPLHF,TGCAGCGCGACAGGGGGTTCACCCCTCCACTTT
NA,18,TRBJ2-4,TRBV14,TRBD1,CASSQGYRTGGVKNIQYF,TGTGCCAGCAGCCAAGGGTATCGGACAGGGGGCGTCAAAAACATTCAGTACTTC
once,19,TRBJ1-5,TRBV2,TRBD1,CASSERQGGLLDSNQPQHF,TGTGCCAGCAGTGAGCGCCAGGGGGGTCTTCTAGATAGCAATCAGCCCCAGCATTTT
NA,18,TRBJ2-1,TRBV19,TRBD2,CASSIGTNLAGRNNEQFF,TGTGCCAGTAGTATAGGAACAAATCTAGCGGGGCGGAACAATGAGCAGTTCTTC
NA,15,TRBJ2-3,TRBV3-1/TRBV3-2,TRBD2,CASSQGLAATDTQYF,TGTGCCAGCAGCCAAGGACTAGCGGCCACAGATACGCAGTATTTT
NA,13,TRBJ1-2,TRBV5-1,TRBD1,CASRTGGQNGYTF,TGCGCCAGCAGAACAGGGGGCCAGAATGGCTACACCTTC
NA,14,TRBJ2-7,TRBV6-5,NA,CASSYSRGTYEQYF,TGTGCCAGCAGTTATTCCCGGGGGACCTACGAGCAGTACTTC
NA,15,TRBJ1-5,TRBV3-1/TRBV3-2,NA,CASSQEAGEYQPQHF,TGTGCCAGCAGCCAAGAGGCAGGTGAGTATCAGCCCCAGCATTTT
once,18,TRBJ2-3,TRBV11-2,TRBD2,CASSPFSGGAGGTDTQYF,TGTGCCAGCAGCCCCTTTAGCGGGGGGGCCGGGGGCACAGATACGCAGTATTTT
NA,15,TRBJ2-3,TRBV7-2,NA,CASSSSRVSTDTQYF,TGTGCCAGCAGCTCCTCCCGGGTATCCACAGATACGCAGTATTTT
NA,15,TRBJ2-1,TRBV24-1,NA,CATSRAGGSGSEQFF,TGTGCCACCAGTCGGGCTGGAGGTTCTGGGAGTGAGCAGTTCTTC
NA,16,TRBJ1-4,TRBV2,TRBD1,CASTRTIGGKYEKLFF,TGTGCCAGCACTAGGACTATAGGGGGCAAATATGAAAAACTGTTTTTT
NA,14,TRBJ2-5,TRBV24-1,TRBD2,CATSGVAGVETQYF,TGTGCCACCAGTGGGGTAGCGGGGGTCGAGACCCAGTACTTC
NA,15,TRBJ2-7,TRBV5-1,TRBD1,CASSGGTGLTYEQYF,TGCGCCAGCAGCGGTGGGACAGGGCTAACCTACGAGCAGTACTTC
NA,13,TRBJ1-2,TRBV30,NA,CAWSVLWGRGYTF,TGTGCCTGGAGTGTACTTTGGGGGAGGGGCTACACCTTC
once,15,TRBJ1-5,TRBV28,TRBD1,CASTTQGGGVQPQHF,TGTGCCAGCACCACCCAGGGGGGCGGGGTTCAGCCCCAGCATTTT
NA,14,TRBJ2-3,TRBV19,TRBD1,CASGRQGVTDTQYF,TGTGCCAGTGGCCGACAGGGGGTCACAGATACGCAGTATTTT
NA,19,TRBJ2-6,TRBV7-9,NA,CASSLAISDRSSGANVLTF,TGTGCCAGCAGCTTAGCGATTTCGGACAGAAGCTCTGGGGCCAACGTCCTGACTTTC
NA,11,TRBJ2-5,TRBV10-3,NA,CAISASGTQYF,TGTGCCATCAGTGCGAGCGGGACCCAGTACTTC
NA,13,TRBJ1-1,TRBV7-2,NA,CASSLNRNTEAFF,TGTGCCAGCAGCTTAAACAGGAACACTGAAGCTTTCTTT
once,14,TRBJ2-7,TRBV3-1/TRBV3-2,TRBD1,CASSSGQGGYEQYF,TGTGCCAGCAGCTCCGGACAGGGAGGCTACGAGCAGTACTTC
NA,16,TRBJ2-7,TRBV3-1/TRBV3-2,TRBD2,CASSQNKGGESYEQYF,TGTGCCAGCAGCCAAAATAAGGGAGGGGAAAGCTACGAGCAGTACTTC
once,15,TRBJ2-7,TRBV3-1/TRBV3-2,TRBD1,CASSLTDRGIYEQYF,TGTGCCAGCAGCCTGACCGACAGGGGGATCTACGAGCAGTACTTC
NA,12,TRBJ2-1,TRBV7-9,NA,CASSLQGEEQFF,TGTGCCAGCAGCCTACAGGGTGAAGAGCAGTTCTTC
NA,16,TRBJ2-3,TRBV7-8,TRBD2,CASSSMLAGGPDTQYF,TGTGCCAGCAGCTCGATGTTAGCGGGGGGGCCAGATACGCAGTATTTT